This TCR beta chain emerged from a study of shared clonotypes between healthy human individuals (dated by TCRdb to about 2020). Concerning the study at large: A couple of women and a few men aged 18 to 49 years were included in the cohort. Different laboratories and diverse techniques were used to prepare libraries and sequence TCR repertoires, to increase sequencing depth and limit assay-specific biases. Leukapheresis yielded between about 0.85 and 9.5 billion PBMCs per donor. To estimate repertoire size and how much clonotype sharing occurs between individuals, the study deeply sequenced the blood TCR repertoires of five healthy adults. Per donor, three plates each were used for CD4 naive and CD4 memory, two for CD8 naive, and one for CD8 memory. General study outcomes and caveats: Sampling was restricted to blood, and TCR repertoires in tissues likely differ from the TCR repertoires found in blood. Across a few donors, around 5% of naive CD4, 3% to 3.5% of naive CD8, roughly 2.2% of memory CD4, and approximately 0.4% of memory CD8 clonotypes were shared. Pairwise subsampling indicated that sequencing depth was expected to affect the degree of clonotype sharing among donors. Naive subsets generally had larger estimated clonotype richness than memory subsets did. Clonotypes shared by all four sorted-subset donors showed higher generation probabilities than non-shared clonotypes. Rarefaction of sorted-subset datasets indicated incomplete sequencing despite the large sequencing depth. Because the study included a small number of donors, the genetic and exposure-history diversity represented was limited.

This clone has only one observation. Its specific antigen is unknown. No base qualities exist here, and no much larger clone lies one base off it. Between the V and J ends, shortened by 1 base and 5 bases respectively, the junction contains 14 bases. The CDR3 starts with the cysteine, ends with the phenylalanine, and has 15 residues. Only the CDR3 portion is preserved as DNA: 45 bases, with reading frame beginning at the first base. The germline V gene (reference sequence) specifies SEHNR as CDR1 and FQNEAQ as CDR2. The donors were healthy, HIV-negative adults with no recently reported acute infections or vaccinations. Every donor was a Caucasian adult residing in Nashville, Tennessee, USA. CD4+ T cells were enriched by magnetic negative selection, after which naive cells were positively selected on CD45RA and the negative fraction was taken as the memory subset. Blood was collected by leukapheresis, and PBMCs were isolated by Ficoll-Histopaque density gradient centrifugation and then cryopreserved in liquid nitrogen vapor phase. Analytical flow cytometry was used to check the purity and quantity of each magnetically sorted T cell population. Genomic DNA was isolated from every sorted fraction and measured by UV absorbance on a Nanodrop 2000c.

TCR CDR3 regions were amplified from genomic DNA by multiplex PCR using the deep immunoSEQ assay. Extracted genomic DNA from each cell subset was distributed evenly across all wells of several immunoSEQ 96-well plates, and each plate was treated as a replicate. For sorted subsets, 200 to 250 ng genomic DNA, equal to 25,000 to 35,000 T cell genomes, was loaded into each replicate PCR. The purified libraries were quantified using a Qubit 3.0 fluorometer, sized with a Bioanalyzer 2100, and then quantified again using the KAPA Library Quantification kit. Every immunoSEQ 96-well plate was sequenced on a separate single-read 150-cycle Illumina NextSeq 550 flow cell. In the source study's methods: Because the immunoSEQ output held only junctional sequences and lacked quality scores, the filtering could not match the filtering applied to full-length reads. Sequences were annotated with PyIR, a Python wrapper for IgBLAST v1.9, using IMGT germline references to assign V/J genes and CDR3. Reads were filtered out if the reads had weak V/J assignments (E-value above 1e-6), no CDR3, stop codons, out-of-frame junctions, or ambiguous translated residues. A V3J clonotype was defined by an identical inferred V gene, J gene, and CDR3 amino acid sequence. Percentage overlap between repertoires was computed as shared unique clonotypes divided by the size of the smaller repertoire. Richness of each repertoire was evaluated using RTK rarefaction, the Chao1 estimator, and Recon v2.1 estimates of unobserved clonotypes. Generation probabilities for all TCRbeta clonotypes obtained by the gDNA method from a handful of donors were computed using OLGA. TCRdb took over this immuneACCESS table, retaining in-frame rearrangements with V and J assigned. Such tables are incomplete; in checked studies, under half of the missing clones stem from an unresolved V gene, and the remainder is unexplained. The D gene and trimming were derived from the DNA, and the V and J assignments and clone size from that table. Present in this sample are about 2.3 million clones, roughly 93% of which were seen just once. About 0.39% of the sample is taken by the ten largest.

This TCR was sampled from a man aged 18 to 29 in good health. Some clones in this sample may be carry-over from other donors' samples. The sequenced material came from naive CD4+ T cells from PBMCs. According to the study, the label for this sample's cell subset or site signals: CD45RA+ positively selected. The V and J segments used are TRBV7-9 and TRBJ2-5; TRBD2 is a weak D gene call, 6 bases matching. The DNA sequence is TGTGCCAGCAGCTTAGTCGGTAGCGGACGGGAGACCCAGTACTTC. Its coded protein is CASSLVGSGRETQYF.